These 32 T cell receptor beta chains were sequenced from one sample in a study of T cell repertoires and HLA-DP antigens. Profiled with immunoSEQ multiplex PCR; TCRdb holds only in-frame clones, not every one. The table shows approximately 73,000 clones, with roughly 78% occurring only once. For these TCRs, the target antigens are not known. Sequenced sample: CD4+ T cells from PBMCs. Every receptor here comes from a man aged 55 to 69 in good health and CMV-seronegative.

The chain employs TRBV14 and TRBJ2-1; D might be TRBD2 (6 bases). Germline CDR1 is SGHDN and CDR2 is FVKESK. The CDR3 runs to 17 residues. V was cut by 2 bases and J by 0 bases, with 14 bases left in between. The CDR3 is CASSQRRGRSSYNEQFF. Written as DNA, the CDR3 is TGTGCCAGCAGCCAACGGCGGGGAAGGAGCTCCTACAATGAGCAGTTCTTC.

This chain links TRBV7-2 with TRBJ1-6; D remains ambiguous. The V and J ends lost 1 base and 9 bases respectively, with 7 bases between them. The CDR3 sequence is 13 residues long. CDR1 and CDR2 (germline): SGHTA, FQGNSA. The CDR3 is CASSLGGISPLHF. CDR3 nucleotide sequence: TGTGCCAGCAGCTTAGGAGGGATTTCACCCCTCCACTTT.

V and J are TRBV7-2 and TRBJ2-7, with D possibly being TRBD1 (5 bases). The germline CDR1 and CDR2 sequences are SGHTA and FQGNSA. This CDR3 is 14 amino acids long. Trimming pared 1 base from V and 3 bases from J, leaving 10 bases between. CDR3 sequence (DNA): TGTGCCAGCAGCTTAGGTCGGCAGGGCTACGAGCAGTACTTC. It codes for CASSLGRQGYEQYF.

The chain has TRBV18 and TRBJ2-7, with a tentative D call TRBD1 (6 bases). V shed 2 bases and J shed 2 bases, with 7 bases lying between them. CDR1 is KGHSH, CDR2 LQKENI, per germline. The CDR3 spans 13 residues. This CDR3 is CASSPYRAYEQYF. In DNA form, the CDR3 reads TGTGCCAGCTCACCATACAGGGCCTACGAGCAGTACTTC. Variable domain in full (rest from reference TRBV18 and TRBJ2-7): NAGVMQNPRHLVRRRGQEARLRCSPMKGHSHVYWYRQLPEEGLKFMVYLQKENIIDESGMPKERFSAEFPKEGPSILRIQQVVRGDSAAYFCASSPYRAYEQYFGPGTRLTVT.

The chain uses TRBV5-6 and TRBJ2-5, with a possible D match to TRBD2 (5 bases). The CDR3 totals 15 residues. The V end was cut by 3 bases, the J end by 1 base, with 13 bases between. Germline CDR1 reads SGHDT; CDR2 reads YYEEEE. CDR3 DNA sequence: TGTGCCAGCAGCTCACTAGGACGGACCCAAGAGACCCAGTACTTC. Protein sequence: CASSSLGRTQETQYF. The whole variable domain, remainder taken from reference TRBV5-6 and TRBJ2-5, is DAGVTQSPTHLIKTRGQQVTLRCSPKSGHDTVSWYQQALGQGPQFIFQYYEEEERQRGNFPDRFSGHQFPNYSSELNVNALLLGDSALYLCASSSLGRTQETQYFGPGTRLLVL.

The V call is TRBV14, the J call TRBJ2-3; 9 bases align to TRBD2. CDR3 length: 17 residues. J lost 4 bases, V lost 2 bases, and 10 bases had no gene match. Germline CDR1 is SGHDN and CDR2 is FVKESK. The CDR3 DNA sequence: TGTGCCAGCAGCCAAATAATCGGCGGGGGGGCTGCAGATACGCAGTATTTT. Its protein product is CASSQIIGGGAADTQYF.

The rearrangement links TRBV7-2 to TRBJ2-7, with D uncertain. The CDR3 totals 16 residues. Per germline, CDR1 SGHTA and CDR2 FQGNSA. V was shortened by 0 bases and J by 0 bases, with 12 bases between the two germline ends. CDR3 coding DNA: TGTGCCAGCAGCTTAGCGGGCGGCCGTAGCTCCTACGAGCAGTACGTC. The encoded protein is CASSLAGGRSSYEQYV.

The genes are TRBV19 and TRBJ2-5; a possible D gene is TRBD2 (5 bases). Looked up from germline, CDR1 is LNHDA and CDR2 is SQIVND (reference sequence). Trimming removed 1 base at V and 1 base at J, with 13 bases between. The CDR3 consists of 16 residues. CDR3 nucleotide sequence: TGTGCCAGTAGTATAGTAGGTGCCCGGGGCCAAGAGACCCAGTACTTC. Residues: CASSIVGARGQETQYF.

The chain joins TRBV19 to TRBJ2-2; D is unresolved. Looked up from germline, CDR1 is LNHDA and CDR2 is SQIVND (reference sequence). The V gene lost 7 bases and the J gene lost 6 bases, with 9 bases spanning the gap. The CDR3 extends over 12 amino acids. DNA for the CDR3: TGTGCCAGTAATCCCCGGGCCGGGGAGCTGTTTTTT. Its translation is CASNPRAGELFF. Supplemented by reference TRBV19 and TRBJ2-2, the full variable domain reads DGGITQSPKYLFRKEGQNVTLSCEQNLNHDAMYWYRQDPGQGLRLIYYSQIVNDFQKGDIAEGYSVSREKKESFPLTVTSAQKNPTAFYLCASNPRAGELFFGEGSRLTVL.

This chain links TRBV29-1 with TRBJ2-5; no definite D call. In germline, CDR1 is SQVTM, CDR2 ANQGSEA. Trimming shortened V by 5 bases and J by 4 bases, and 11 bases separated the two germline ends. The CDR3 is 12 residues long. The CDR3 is CSVIKRGETQYF. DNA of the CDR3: TGCAGCGTTATCAAGAGAGGAGAGACCCAGTACTTC.

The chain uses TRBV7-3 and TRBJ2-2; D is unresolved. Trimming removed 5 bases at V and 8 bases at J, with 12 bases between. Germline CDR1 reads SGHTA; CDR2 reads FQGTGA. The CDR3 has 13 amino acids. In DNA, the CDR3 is TGTGCCAGCAGCCCGACAAGACAAGGGGAGCTGTTTTTT. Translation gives CASSPTRQGELFF.

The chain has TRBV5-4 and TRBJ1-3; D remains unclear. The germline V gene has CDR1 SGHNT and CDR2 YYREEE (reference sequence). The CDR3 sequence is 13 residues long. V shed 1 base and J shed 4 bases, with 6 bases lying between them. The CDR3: CASSLQQGNTIYF. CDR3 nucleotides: TGTGCCAGCAGCTTGCAACAGGGAAACACCATATATTTT. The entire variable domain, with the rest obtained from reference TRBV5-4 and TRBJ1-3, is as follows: ETGVTQSPTHLIKTRGQQVTLRCSSQSGHNTVSWYQQALGQGPQFIFQYYREEENGRGNFPPRFSGLQFPNYSSELNVNALELDDSALYLCASSLQQGNTIYFGEGSWLTVV.

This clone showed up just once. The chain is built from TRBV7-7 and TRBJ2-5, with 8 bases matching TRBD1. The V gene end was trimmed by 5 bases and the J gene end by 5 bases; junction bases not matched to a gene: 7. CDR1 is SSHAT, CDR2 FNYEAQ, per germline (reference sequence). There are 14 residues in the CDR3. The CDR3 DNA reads TGTGCCAGCAGCCCGACAGGGGTTGGGGAGACCCAGTACTTC. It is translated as CASSPTGVGETQYF. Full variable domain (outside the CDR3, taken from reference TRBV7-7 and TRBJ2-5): GAGVSQSPRYKVTKRGQDVTLRCDPISSHATLYWYQQALGQGPEFLTYFNYEAQPDKSGLPSDRFSAERPEGSISTLTIQRTEQRDSAMYRCASSPTGVGETQYFGPGTRLLVL.

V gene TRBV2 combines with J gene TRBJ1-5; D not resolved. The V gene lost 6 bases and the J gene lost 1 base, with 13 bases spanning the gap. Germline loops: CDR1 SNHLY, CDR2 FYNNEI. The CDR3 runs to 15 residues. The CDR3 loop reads CASSPGGLSNQPQHF. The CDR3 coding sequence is TGTGCCAGCAGCCCGGGTGGGTTGAGCAATCAGCCCCAGCATTTT.

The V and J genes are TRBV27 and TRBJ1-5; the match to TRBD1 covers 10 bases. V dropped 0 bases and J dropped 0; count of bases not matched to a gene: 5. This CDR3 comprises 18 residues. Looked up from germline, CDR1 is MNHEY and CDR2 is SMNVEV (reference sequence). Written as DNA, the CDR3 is TGTGCCAGCAGTTTATCATGGACAGGGGGGTATAGCAATCAGCCCCAGCATTTT. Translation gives CASSLSWTGGYSNQPQHF.

CDR3: CAINMGDRGTTDTQYF. The CDR3 DNA follows: TGTGCCATCAACATGGGGGACAGGGGAACAACAGATACGCAGTATTTT. This rearrangement joins TRBV10-3 to TRBJ2-3, with TRBD1 matching 10 bases. The CDR3 covers 16 residues. V lost 7 bases to trimming and J lost 3 bases; unmatched junction nucleotides: 10. CDR1 is ENHRY and CDR2 is SYGVKD in the germline V gene.

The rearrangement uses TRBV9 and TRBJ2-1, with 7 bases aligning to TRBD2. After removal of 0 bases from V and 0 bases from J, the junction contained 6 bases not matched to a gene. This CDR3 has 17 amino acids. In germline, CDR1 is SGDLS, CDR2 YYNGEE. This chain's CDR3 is CASSVAGSGNSYNEQFF. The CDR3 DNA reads TGTGCCAGCAGCGTAGCCGGGAGCGGGAACTCCTACAATGAGCAGTTCTTC.

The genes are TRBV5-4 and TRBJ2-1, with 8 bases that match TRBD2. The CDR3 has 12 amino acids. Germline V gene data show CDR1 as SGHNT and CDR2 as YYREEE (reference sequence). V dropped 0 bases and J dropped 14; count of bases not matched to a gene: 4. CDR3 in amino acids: CASSLAGGRKFF. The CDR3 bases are TGTGCCAGCAGCTTGGCGGGGGGGCGGAAGTTCTTC.

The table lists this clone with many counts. The DNA of the CDR3 is TGCGCCAGCAGCCAAGACACTGCAAAAGAGACCCAGTACTTC. Translation: CASSQDTAKETQYF. The genes are TRBV4-3 and TRBJ2-5; D remains ambiguous. The germline CDR1 and CDR2 sequences are LGHNA and YSLEER. The CDR3 is made up of 14 amino acids. V was cut by 0 bases and J by 3 bases, with 8 bases left in between.

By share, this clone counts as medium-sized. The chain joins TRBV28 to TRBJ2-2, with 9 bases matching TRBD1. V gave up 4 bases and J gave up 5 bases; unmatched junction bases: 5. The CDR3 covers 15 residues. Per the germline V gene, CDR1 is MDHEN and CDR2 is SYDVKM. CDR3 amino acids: CASSSDRGFTGELFF. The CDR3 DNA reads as TGTGCCAGCAGTTCGGACAGGGGATTTACCGGGGAGCTGTTTTTT.

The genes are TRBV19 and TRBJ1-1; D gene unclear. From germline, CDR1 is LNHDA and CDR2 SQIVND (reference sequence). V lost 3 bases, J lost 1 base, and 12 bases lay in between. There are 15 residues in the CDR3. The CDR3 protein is CASSIPTRQNTEAFF. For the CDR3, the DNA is TGTGCCAGTAGTATCCCCACACGACAGAACACTGAAGCTTTCTTT. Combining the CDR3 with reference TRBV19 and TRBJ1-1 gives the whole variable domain DGGITQSPKYLFRKEGQNVTLSCEQNLNHDAMYWYRQDPGQGLRLIYYSQIVNDFQKGDIAEGYSVSREKKESFPLTVTSAQKNPTAFYLCASSIPTRQNTEAFFGQGTRLTVV.

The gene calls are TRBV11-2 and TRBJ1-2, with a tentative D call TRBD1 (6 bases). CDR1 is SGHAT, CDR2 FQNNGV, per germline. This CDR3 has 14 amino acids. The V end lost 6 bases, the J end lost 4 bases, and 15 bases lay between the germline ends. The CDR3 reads CASRGPGTTYGYTF. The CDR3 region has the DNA TGTGCCAGCAGGGGGCCAGGGACAACCTATGGCTACACCTTC.

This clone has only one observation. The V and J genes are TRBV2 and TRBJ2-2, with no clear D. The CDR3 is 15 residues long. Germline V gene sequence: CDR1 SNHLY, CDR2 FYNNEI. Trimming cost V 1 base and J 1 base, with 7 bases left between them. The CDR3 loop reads CASSEGARNTGELFF. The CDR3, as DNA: TGTGCCAGCAGTGAAGGGGCCAGGAACACCGGGGAGCTGTTTTTT. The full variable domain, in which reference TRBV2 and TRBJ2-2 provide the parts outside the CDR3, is EPEVTQTPSHQVTQMGQEVILRCVPISNHLYFYWYRQILGQKVEFLVSFYNNEISEKSEIFDDQFSVERPDGSNFTLKIRSTKLEDSAMYFCASSEGARNTGELFFGEGSRLTVL.

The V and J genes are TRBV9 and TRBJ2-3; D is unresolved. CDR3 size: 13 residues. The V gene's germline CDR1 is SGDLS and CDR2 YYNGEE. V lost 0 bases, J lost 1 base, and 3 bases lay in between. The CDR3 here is CASSVGGTDTQYF. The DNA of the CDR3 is TGTGCCAGCAGCGTAGGGGGCACAGATACGCAGTATTTT.

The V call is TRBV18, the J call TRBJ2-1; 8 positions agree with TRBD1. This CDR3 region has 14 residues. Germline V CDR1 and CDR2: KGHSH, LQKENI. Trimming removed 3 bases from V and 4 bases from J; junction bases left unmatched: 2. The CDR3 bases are TGTGCCAGCTCACCGGGACAGGATTACAATGAGCAGTTCTTC. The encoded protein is CASSPGQDYNEQFF.

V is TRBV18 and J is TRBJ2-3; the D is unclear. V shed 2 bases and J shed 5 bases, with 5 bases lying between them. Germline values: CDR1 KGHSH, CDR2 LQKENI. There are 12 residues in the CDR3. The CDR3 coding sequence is TGTGCCAGCTCACCAAACGAAGATACGCAGTATTTT. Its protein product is CASSPNEDTQYF.

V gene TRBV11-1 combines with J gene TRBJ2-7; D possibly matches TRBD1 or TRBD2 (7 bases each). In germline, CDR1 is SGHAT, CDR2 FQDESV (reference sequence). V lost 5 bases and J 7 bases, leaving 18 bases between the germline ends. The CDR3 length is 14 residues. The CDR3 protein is CASSPPAQGGEQYF. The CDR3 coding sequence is TGTGCCAGCAGCCCACCAGCGCAGGGGGGGGAGCAGTACTTC.

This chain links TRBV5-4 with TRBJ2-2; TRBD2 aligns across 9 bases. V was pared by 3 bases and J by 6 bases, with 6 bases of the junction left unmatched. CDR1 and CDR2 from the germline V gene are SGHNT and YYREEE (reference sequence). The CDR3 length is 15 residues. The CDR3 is CASSSGLASAGELFF. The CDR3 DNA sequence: TGTGCCAGCAGCTCGGGACTAGCCTCGGCCGGGGAGCTGTTTTTT.

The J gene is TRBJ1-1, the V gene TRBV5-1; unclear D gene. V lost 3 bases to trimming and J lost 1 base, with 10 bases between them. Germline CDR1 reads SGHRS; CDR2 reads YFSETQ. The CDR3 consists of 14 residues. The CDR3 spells CASSSEGRNTEAFF. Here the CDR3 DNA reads TGCGCCAGCAGCTCTGAGGGAAGGAACACTGAAGCTTTCTTT.

CDR3 DNA: TGTGCCTGGGGGAGTTCAGATACGCAGTATTTT. This gives the protein CAWGSSDTQYF. The chain carries TRBV30 and TRBJ2-3; weak D call: TRBD2 (5 bases). The CDR3 is 11 amino acids. The germline V gene has CDR1 GTSNPN and CDR2 SVGIG (reference sequence). V was cut by 5 bases and J by 4 bases, with 7 bases left in between.

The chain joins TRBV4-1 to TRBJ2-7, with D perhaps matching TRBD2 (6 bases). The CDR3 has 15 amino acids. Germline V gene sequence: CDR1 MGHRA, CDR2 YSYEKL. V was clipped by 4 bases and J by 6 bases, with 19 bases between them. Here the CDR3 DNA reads TGCGCCAGCAGCCCAAACCAGAGGCACGGGAGCGAGCAGTACTTC. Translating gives CASSPNQRHGSEQYF.

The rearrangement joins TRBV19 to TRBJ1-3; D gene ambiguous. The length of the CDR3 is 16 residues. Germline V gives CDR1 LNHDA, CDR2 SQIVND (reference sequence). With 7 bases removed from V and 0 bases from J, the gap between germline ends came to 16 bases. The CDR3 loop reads CASIDGSGPSGNTIYF. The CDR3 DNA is TGTGCCAGTATCGACGGTAGCGGTCCCTCTGGAAACACCATATATTTT.